This T cell receptor beta chain was found in a study of graft-versus-host responses after intestinal transplantation. About the study: Anti-thymocyte globulin induction, then tacrolimus and steroids for about three years, went to all recipients.

With respect to this clone: Its matching antigen is unknown.

This CDR3 contains 16 residues. Germline CDR1 MNHNS, CDR2 SASEGT. The trim removed 4 bases at V and 4 bases at J, leaving 7 bases unmatched. The repertoire was sequenced with immunoSEQ multiplex PCR; TCRdb's copy has only in-frame clones and lacks some. The sample yields 25,000 to 35,000 clones, about 92% seen once. Study findings and constraints: Early declines in HvG clones that occurred post-transplant were associated with peak circulating GvH clone levels.

This clonotype was sampled from a human patient who received an intestinal transplant, so some T cells may come from the graft donor. The sample here was PBMCs, taken around 63 days after intestinal transplant. This chain links TRBV6-1 with TRBJ2-2; TRBD1 matches at 9 bases. For the CDR3, the DNA is TGTGCCAGCAGTGCAACACCGGGACAGGGCACCGGGGAGCTGTTTTTT. Its protein product is CASSATPGQGTGELFF.